This record looks at one T cell receptor beta chain sequence and its context. The antigen remains unidentified. The data belong to a study of T cell responses to AZD1222 COVID-19 vaccine. CDR3 length: 13 amino acids. Trimming removed 3 bases from V and 5 bases from J; junction bases left unmatched: 1. CDR1 is PRHDT and CDR2 is FYEKMQ in the germline V gene (reference sequence). The study's findings and limits: The span of vaccine-associated CD4 TCRs extended across spike, with dominance at 160-218 and 743-854. Donors were chiefly white British, with a greater number of females, and clonal diversity was perhaps underestimated. Among AZD1222 vaccinees, only six were seropositive at baseline.

TCRdb's table, derived via immunoSEQ multiplex PCR, lists solely in-frame clones and lacks some. The sample has about 130,000 clones, 80% to 95% seen once. The chain couples TRBV13 to TRBJ2-5, with 9 bases identical to TRBD1. The source is an adult in good health. This material consisted of peripheral blood, taken on day 0 of MenACWY control vaccination. The CDR3 DNA sequence: TGTGCCAGCAGCTTTGACAGGGGGGAGACCCAGTACTTC. It translates to CASSFDRGETQYF.